This T cell receptor beta chain was identified in a study of CD8 T cells in Susac syndrome. Germline loops: CDR1 SGHAT, CDR2 FQNNGV. This CDR3 region has 15 residues. Between the trimmed V and J ends, which lost 5 bases and 0 bases, there was a span of 11 bases. Only a few counts were recorded for this clonotype. RNA, at about 0.5 to 1 ug, was reverse transcribed with random hexamers. Across 54 Vbeta and 13 Jbeta, TCR beta CDR3 was amplified with immunoSEQ multiplex PCR. TCRdb re-called the immunoSEQ multiplex PCR reads through MiXCR, storing one row per CDR3 protein. The table has roughly 330,000 distinct CDR3 sequences, 92% seen once; the top ten hold approximately 0.065%. TEMRA cells were enriched by FACS, while CD8+ and CD4+ T cells were obtained through a negative isolation that was performed magnetically.

The receptor comes from a human donor with multiple sclerosis. This sequence joins TRBV11-2 and TRBJ1-3; D might be TRBD1 (5 bases). The sample comprised CD4+ T cells from PBMCs. The CDR3 DNA follows: TGTGCCAGCAGCCCAGGGACTCTCTCTGGAAACACCATATATTTT. The encoded protein is CASSPGTLSGNTIYF.